Listed below are T cell receptor beta chains from one sample, sequenced in a study of beta chain features in type 1 diabetes. Measured with immunoSEQ multiplex PCR; TCRdb has only the in-frame clones, and not every one. The data show some 270,000 clones, 8% seen once. Specimen: central memory CD4+ T cells from blood. The origin of the receptors is a woman aged 18-29 years in good health. The CDR3 runs from the conserved cysteine through the conserved F or W. D genes are given only for firm matches. Clone size is shown for a subset of rows, as once, few, many or a class of expanded clone.

D,J,V,size,CDR3,DNA
-,TRBJ1-1,TRBV28,-,CASRVYREFTEAFF,TGTGCCAGCAGGGTATACAGGGAATTTACTGAAGCTTTCTTT
-,TRBJ1-2,TRBV2,-,CASSGENYGYTF,TGTGCCAGCAGTGGGGAGAACTATGGCTACACCTTC
TRBD1,TRBJ1-4,TRBV7-2,few,CASSGDSATNEKLFF,TGTGCCAGCAGCGGGGACAGCGCAACTAATGAAAAACTGTTTTTT
-,TRBJ2-1,TRBV7-2,-,CASSLFPEEQFF,TGTGCCAGCAGCTTGTTCCCCGAGGAGCAGTTCTTC
TRBD1,TRBJ2-5,TRBV4-3,few,CASSRRTIRTGDQETQYF,TGCGCCAGCAGCCGACGAACCATCCGGACAGGAGACCAAGAGACCCAGTACTTC
-,TRBJ2-1,TRBV30,-,CAWSVGAAYNEQFF,TGTGCCTGGAGTGTAGGGGCGGCCTACAATGAGCAGTTCTTC
-,TRBJ1-3,TRBV7-9,few,CASSAGGALGNTIYF,TGTGCCAGCAGCGCGGGGGGCGCCCTTGGAAACACCATATATTTT
TRBD2,TRBJ2-3,TRBV5-1,few,CASSLQAGVSDTQYF,TGCGCCAGCAGCTTGCAAGCGGGAGTCTCAGATACGCAGTATTTT
-,TRBJ2-7,TRBV19,few,CASSDRRNEQYF,TGTGCCAGTAGCGACAGGAGGAACGAGCAGTACTTC
TRBD1,TRBJ1-5,TRBV6-5,few,CASRGQGIQPQHF,TGTGCCAGCAGGGGACAGGGGATTCAGCCCCAGCATTTT
TRBD1,TRBJ2-1,TRBV28,many,CASSSPGDRRLDEQFF,TGTGCCAGCAGTTCACCGGGGGACAGGCGACTAGATGAGCAGTTCTTC
-,TRBJ1-5,TRBV23-1,many,CAPQPQHF,TGCGCCCCCCAGCCCCAGCATTTT
-,TRBJ2-5,TRBV18,-,CASSPTQGEGETQYF,TGTGCCAGCTCACCCACACAGGGAGAAGGGGAGACCCAGTACTTC
-,TRBJ2-5,TRBV27,few,CASSLVGDQETQYF,TGTGCCAGCAGTTTAGTCGGGGACCAAGAGACCCAGTACTTC
-,TRBJ2-3,TRBV7-9,-,CASSTTTGYTDTQYF,TGTGCCAGCAGCACTACCACAGGTTACACAGATACGCAGTATTTT
TRBD2,TRBJ2-1,TRBV11-2,few,CASSPTSGSSYNEQFF,TGTGCCAGCAGCCCGACTAGCGGGAGCTCCTACAATGAGCAGTTCTTC
TRBD1,TRBJ2-5,TRBV5-1,-,CASSLLGTGEETQYF,TGCGCCAGCAGCTTGTTAGGGACAGGGGAAGAGACCCAGTACTTC
TRBD2,TRBJ2-5,TRBV6-5,many,CASSFSGGWQKTQYF,TGTGCCAGCAGTTTTAGCGGGGGTTGGCAGAAGACCCAGTACTTC
-,TRBJ1-1,TRBV10-3,-,CAISEGQNTEAFF,TGTGCCATCAGTGAGGGGCAGAACACTGAAGCTTTCTTT
-,TRBJ2-3,TRBV4-3,-,CASSQPGADTQYF,TGCGCCAGCAGTCAGCCAGGGGCAGATACGCAGTATTTT
TRBD1,TRBJ1-5,TRBV7-2,-,CASRQGNNQPQHF,TGTGCCAGCAGACAGGGGAACAATCAGCCCCAGCATTTT
TRBD1,TRBJ2-1,TRBV11-2,few,CASSLRDRQTVQFF,TGTGCCAGCAGCTTACGGGACAGACAGACTGTGCAGTTCTTC
TRBD1,TRBJ2-4,TRBV4-1,few,CASSQPRDSKNIQYF,TGCGCCAGCAGCCAACCACGGGACAGCAAAAACATTCAGTACTTC
-,TRBJ1-2,TRBV4-2,-,CASSQAKNYGYTF,TGTGCCAGCAGCCAAGCGAAAAACTATGGCTACACCTTC